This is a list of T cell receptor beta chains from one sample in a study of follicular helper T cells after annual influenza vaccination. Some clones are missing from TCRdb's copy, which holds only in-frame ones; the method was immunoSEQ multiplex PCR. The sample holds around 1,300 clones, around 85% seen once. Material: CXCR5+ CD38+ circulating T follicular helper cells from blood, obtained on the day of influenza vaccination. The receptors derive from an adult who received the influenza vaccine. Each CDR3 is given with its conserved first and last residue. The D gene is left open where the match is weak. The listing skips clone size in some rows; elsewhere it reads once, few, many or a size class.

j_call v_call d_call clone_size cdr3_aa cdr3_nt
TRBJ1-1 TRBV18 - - CASSPRGLIQVTEAFF TGTGCCAGCTCACCACGCGGCTTAATACAGGTCACTGAAGCTTTCTTT
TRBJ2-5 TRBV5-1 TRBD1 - CASGDRVSETQYF TGCGCCAGCGGGGACAGGGTATCCGAGACCCAGTACTTC
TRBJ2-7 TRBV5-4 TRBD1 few CASSPKTPGQGTYEQYF TGTGCCAGCAGCCCAAAAACACCGGGACAGGGAACCTACGAGCAGTACTTC
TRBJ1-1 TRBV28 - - CASSLISRMNTEAFF TGTGCCAGCAGTTTAATCAGCCGGATGAACACTGAAGCTTTCTTT
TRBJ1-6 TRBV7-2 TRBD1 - CASSLGPWDRGSPLHF TGTGCCAGCAGCTTAGGTCCGTGGGACAGGGGATCACCCCTCCACTTT
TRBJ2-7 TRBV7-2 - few CASSLVGQGQYEQYF TGTGCCAGCAGCTTAGTAGGGCAGGGTCAATACGAGCAGTACTTC
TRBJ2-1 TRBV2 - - CASSGQLLNNEQFF TGTGCCAGCAGTGGTCAGCTACTAAACAATGAGCAGTTCTTC
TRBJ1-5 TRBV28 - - CASSSKGGSNQPQHF TGTGCCAGCAGTTCGAAGGGTGGGAGCAATCAGCCCCAGCATTTT
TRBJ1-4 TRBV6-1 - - CASSVRTAREKLFF TGTGCCAGCAGTGTGCGGACAGCGCGTGAAAAACTGTTTTTT
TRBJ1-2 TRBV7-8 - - CASSLDRQGGYTF TGTGCCAGCAGCTTAGACAGGCAGGGAGGCTACACCTTC
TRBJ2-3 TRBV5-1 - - CASSAPPTDTQYF TGCGCCAGCAGCGCCCCCCCCACAGATACGCAGTATTTT
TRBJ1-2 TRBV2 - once CASSSAGGLSYGYTF TGTGCCAGCAGTTCCGCGGGGGGATTAAGCTATGGCTACACCTTC
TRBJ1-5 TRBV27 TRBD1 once CASSPGGAAQPQHF TGTGCCAGCAGTCCAGGGGGCGCAGCCCAGCCCCAGCATTTT
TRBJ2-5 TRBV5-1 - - CATSPGPGETQYF TGCGCCACCTCTCCGGGCCCCGGGGAGACCCAGTACTTC
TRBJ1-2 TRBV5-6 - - CASSLREGYGYTF TGTGCCAGCAGCTTGCGGGAAGGCTATGGCTACACCTTC
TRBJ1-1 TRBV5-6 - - CASSFSMNTEAFF TGTGCCAGCAGCTTTAGCATGAACACTGAAGCTTTCTTT
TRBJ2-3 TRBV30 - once CAWSFQGSLTQYF TGTGCCTGGAGTTTTCAAGGGTCACTTACGCAGTATTTT